This T cell receptor beta chain originates from a study of memory CD4+ T cells and cytomegalovirus serostatus. Single viable CD3+CD4+CD8-CD45RO+ cells were sorted as the memory CD4+ T cells. Germline-derived CDR1 and CDR2 are SGHRS and YFSETQ. Trimming removed 0 bases from V and 9 bases from J, with 10 bases in between. CDR3 length: 13 residues. Only in-frame clones appear in the TCRdb table, and some are missing; sequencing was by immunoSEQ multiplex PCR. Of roughly 76,000 clones in the sample, approximately 78% were seen once. The chain combines TRBV5-1 with TRBJ2-1, with D perhaps TRBD1 or TRBD2 (5 bases each). The receptor was derived from an adult in good health and CMV-seropositive. The sequencing sample was made of memory CD4+ T cells from blood. CDR3 loop: CASSLVVGTEQFF. CDR3 in DNA: TGCGCCAGCAGCTTGGTCGTCGGGACTGAGCAGTTCTTC.